Listed below are T cell receptor beta chains from one sample, sequenced in a study of T cells in Graves' hyperthyroidism and ophthalmopathy. TCRdb passed the multiplex PCR reads through MiXCR, listing each CDR3 protein once. The sample records about 98,000 distinct CDR3 sequences, roughly 40% being singletons. Sequencing used peripheral blood or thyroid tissue (not recorded which). The origin of the receptors is a woman under 40 with Graves' hyperthyroidism. Each CDR3 is given with its conserved first and last residue. D genes are given only for firm matches. Clone size is given for some rows only: seen once, a few or many times, or a class if the clone is expanded.

J | size | V | D | CDR3 | DNA
TRBJ2-7 | many | TRBV10-3 | - | CAISMNRGGSAAYEQYF | TGTGCCATCAGTATGAACAGGGGCGGGAGTGCCGCCTACGAGCAGTACTTC
TRBJ1-5 | many | TRBV9 | - | CASSVGGAGNQPQHF | TGTGCCAGCAGCGTAGGAGGGGCCGGCAATCAGCCCCAGCATTTT
TRBJ2-7 | few | TRBV7-9 | TRBD2 | CASTQAGLPNYEQYF | TGTGCCAGCACCCAAGCGGGACTACCAAACTACGAGCAGTACTTC
TRBJ2-7 | once | TRBV7-9 | TRBD1 | CASSSGQGLHYEQYF | TGTGCCAGCAGCTCGGGACAGGGTTTGCACTACGAGCAGTACTTC
TRBJ2-5 | - | TRBV20-1 | TRBD2 | CSAPRLAGLETQYF | TGCAGTGCTCCGAGACTAGCGGGACTGGAGACCCAGTACTTC
TRBJ1-4 | - | TRBV7-9 | TRBD1 | CASSWDRGSANEKLFF | TGTGCCAGCAGCTGGGACAGGGGATCGGCTAATGAAAAACTGTTTTTT
TRBJ1-2 | many | TRBV15 | - | CATSRGLGLYTF | TGTGCCACCAGCAGAGGGTTAGGGCTCTACACCTTC
TRBJ1-1 | many | TRBV28 | TRBD1 | CASSFLGQMNTEAFF | TGTGCCAGCAGTTTCTTGGGACAGATGAACACTGAAGCTTTCTTT
TRBJ2-2 | many | TRBV6-1 | - | CASSEARRRNTGELFF | TGTGCCAGCAGTGAAGCCAGGCGAAGGAACACCGGGGAGCTGTTTTTT
TRBJ1-3 | many | TRBV20-1 | - | CSASRGSSGNTIYF | TGCAGTGCCTCCCGGGGGAGCTCTGGAAACACCATATATTTT
TRBJ1-2 | many | TRBV7-2 | - | CASSPPGRAGRAGYTF | TGTGCCAGCAGCCCCCCGGGCAGGGCCGGCAGGGCTGGCTACACCTTC
TRBJ2-5 | - | TRBV10-3 | TRBD2 | CAISGTGTSGIEETQYF | TGTGCCATCAGTGGAACTGGGACTAGCGGGATAGAAGAGACCCAGTACTTC
TRBJ1-2 | - | TRBV7-2 | - | CASSSRTGPSYGYTF | TGTGCCAGCAGTTCCAGAACGGGACCGTCCTATGGCTACACCTTC
TRBJ1-2 | - | TRBV7-9 | TRBD1 | CASSRGQGHGGYTF | TGTGCCAGCAGCCGGGGACAGGGTCATGGGGGCTACACCTTC
TRBJ2-7 | - | TRBV15 | TRBD1 | CATSSTGTGWHYEQYF | TGTGCCACCAGCAGCACCGGGACAGGGTGGCACTACGAGCAGTACTTC
TRBJ2-5 | many | TRBV6-1 | TRBD2 | CASLLAGGGTQYF | TGTGCCAGCCTTCTAGCGGGAGGGGGGACCCAGTACTTC
TRBJ2-7 | many | TRBV12-3/TRBV12-4 | - | CASSLGVSYEQYF | TGTGCCAGCAGTTTAGGGGTGTCCTACGAGCAGTACTTC
TRBJ1-5 | - | TRBV15 | - | CATSRGDSNQPQHF | TGTGCCACCAGCAGGGGGGACAGCAATCAGCCCCAGCATTTT
TRBJ2-7 | many | TRBV20-1 | TRBD2 | CSASTSGGLGEQYF | TGCAGTGCTAGTACCTCCGGGGGACTAGGGGAGCAGTACTTC
TRBJ2-5 | many | TRBV5-8 | TRBD1 | CASSSTGEDRTQYF | TGTGCCAGCAGCTCGACAGGGGAAGATAGGACCCAGTACTTC
TRBJ2-3 | many | TRBV19 | - | CASSAFVDTQYF | TGTGCCAGTAGTGCCTTTGTGGATACGCAGTATTTT
TRBJ2-3 | - | TRBV5-1 | - | CASRLEGPHAADTQYF | TGCGCCAGCCGCTTGGAAGGACCCCACGCCGCAGATACGCAGTATTTT
TRBJ1-2 | - | TRBV12-3/TRBV12-4 | - | CASSSWDGNYGYTF | TGTGCCAGCAGTTCCTGGGACGGAAACTATGGCTACACCTTC
TRBJ1-2 | many | TRBV19 | - | CASSTGFGYTF | TGTGCCAGTAGTACAGGTTTCGGCTACACCTTC
TRBJ1-4 | few | TRBV15 | - | CVTSRDLQGGEKLFF | TGTGTCACCAGCAGGGATCTGCAGGGCGGTGAAAAACTGTTTTTT
TRBJ2-5 | - | TRBV28 | TRBD1 | CASSRTTGVRTQYF | TGTGCCAGCAGTCGTACTACAGGGGTTCGGACCCAGTACTTC
TRBJ1-5 | many | TRBV6-6 | - | CASSYEGFNQPQHF | TGTGCCAGCAGTTACGAGGGATTCAATCAGCCCCAGCATTTT
TRBJ2-7 | many | TRBV5-5 | - | CASSRGYYEQYF | TGTGCCAGCAGCCGCGGGTACTACGAGCAGTACTTC
TRBJ2-3 | few | TRBV7-9 | - | CASSSPGHSTDTQYF | TGTGCCAGCAGCTCCCCGGGACACAGCACAGATACGCAGTATTTT
TRBJ1-4 | - | TRBV7-6 | - | CASSPRTEDGEKLFF | TGTGCCAGCAGCCCAAGGACGGAGGACGGTGAAAAACTGTTTTTT
TRBJ1-2 | few | TRBV18 | - | CASSRSPAEYGYTF | TGTGCCAGCTCACGGTCCCCGGCGGAGTATGGCTACACCTTC
TRBJ1-2 | few | TRBV7-9 | TRBD1 | CASTPGTAYGYTF | TGTGCCAGCACCCCTGGGACAGCCTATGGCTACACCTTC
TRBJ1-3 | many | TRBV10-3 | - | CATRDGSFLRSGNTIYF | TGTGCCACACGGGACGGATCGTTTCTGAGGTCTGGAAACACCATATATTTT
TRBJ1-2 | many | TRBV9 | - | CASSVGPTWGYGYTF | TGTGCCAGCAGCGTGGGACCTACCTGGGGCTATGGCTACACCTTC
TRBJ2-7 | many | TRBV5-1 | TRBD1 | CASSTGTGDSYEQYF | TGCGCCAGCAGCACCGGGACAGGAGACTCCTACGAGCAGTACTTC
TRBJ2-5 | many | TRBV6-1 | - | CASSRAGEGQETQYF | TGTGCCAGCAGTCGGGCAGGAGAGGGGCAAGAGACCCAGTACTTC
TRBJ1-5 | once | TRBV2 | - | CASSARGRNQPQHF | TGTGCCAGCAGTGCTAGAGGTCGTAATCAGCCCCAGCATTTT
TRBJ2-5 | many | TRBV4-1 | - | CASSLSGITTMETQYF | TGCGCCAGCAGCCTTTCTGGGATCACGACAATGGAGACCCAGTACTTC
TRBJ1-2 | - | TRBV2 | TRBD1 | CASSLGTGGSGYTF | TGTGCCAGCAGTCTAGGGACAGGGGGCAGTGGCTACACCTTC
TRBJ1-3 | many | TRBV5-5 | - | CASSFLGDTIYF | TGTGCCAGCAGCTTTTTGGGAGACACCATATATTTT
TRBJ1-6 | many | TRBV20-1 | - | CSAREGAKRVYNSPLHF | TGCAGTGCTAGAGAGGGGGCGAAGAGAGTGTATAATTCACCCCTCCACTTT